This TCR beta chain was profiled in a study of T cells after yellow fever vaccination. The study's findings and limits: Detected again after the booster were most primary-vaccination clones, at 95% to 96% CD4 and 70% to 90% CD8.

As concerns this clonotype: The antigen is unknown.

The CDR3 contains 17 residues. V was cut by 6 bases and J by 0 bases, with 15 bases left in between. By 5'RACE template switching, TCR cDNA was produced, with a universal primer site and UMIs added in the process. MiXCR, run by TCRdb on the 5' RACE reads, gives a single entry per CDR3 protein. The sample includes some 100,000 distinct CDR3 sequences, 5.5% to 8% of them seen just once. The sequence was collected from a man between 18 and 35 years old who received the YFV17D yellow fever vaccine. Specimen: CD4+ T cells sorted from PBMCs, collected approximately 47 days after the first yellow fever vaccination. This chain joins TRBV12-3 or TRBV12-4 and TRBJ1-6; unclear D gene. In DNA form, the CDR3 reads TGTGCCAGCAGCCACCCCGGTCCAAGCTCCTATAATTCACCCCTCCACTTT. Translated, it gives CASSHPGPSSYNSPLHF.